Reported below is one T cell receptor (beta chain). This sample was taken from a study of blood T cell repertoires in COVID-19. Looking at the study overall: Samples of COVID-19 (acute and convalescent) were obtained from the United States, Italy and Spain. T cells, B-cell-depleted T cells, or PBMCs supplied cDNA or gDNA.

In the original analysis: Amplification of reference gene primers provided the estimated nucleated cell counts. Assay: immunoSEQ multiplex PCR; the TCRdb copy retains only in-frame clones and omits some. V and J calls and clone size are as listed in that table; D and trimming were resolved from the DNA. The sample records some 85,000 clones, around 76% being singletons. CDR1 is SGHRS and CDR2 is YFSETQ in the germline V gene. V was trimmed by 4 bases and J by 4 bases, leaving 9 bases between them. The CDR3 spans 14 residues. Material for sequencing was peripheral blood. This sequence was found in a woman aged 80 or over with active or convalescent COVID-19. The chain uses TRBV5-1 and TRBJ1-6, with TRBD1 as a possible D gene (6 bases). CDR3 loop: CASSTGQYNSPLHF. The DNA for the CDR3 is TGCGCCAGCAGCACCGGACAGTATAATTCACCCCTCCACTTT.